This T cell receptor (beta chain) is drawn from a study of blood T cell repertoires in COVID-19. This CDR3 comprises 15 residues. Per germline, CDR1 MNHEY and CDR2 SMNVEV (reference sequence). The V gene lost 5 bases and the J gene lost 0 bases, with 14 bases spanning the gap. Recovered status applied to Cohort 3 donors who had two consecutive negative PCRs. It also applied to those with clearance or with symptom resolution. Assay used: immunoSEQ multiplex PCR; TCRdb lists only in-frame clones, some missing. This repertoire shows 360,000 or so clones, about 88% found once; its top ten account for 2.5% to 3%.

Sequencing used PBMCs or T cells enriched from blood (not recorded which). The V and J genes are TRBV27 and TRBJ2-7; no clear D gene. This clonotype was sampled from a woman aged 30 to 39 who had recovered from COVID-19. The CDR3 is CASSQRPLNSYEQYF. CDR3 nucleotides: TGTGCCAGCAGTCAGAGGCCTCTTAACTCCTACGAGCAGTACTTC.